The 12 T cell receptor beta chains listed next were all sequenced from one sample in a study of technical replicates of blood from a handful of donors. TCRdb's table, derived via immunoSEQ multiplex PCR, lists solely in-frame clones and lacks some. The table has under 85,000 clones, more than 85% seen once. The sequenced sample consisted of T cells isolated from PBMCs. The receptors derive from a human donor in good health.

This rearrangement joins TRBV19 to TRBJ1-2; the match to TRBD1 covers 10 bases. Germline values: CDR1 LNHDA, CDR2 SQIVND (reference sequence). V lost 4 bases and J lost 7; bases outside the gene matches: 6. The CDR3 is 14 residues long. CDR3 in DNA: TGTGCCAGTAGTACGACAGGGGGCGCTTTTGGCTACACCTTC. This sequence encodes CASSTTGGAFGYTF. Looking up the rest from reference TRBV19 and TRBJ1-2 gives the full variable domain: DGGITQSPKYLFRKEGQNVTLSCEQNLNHDAMYWYRQDPGQGLRLIYYSQIVNDFQKGDIAEGYSVSREKKESFPLTVTSAQKNPTAFYLCASSTTGGAFGYTFGSGTRLTVV.

The J gene is TRBJ2-1, the V gene TRBV10-2; 7 nucleotides match TRBD2. The CDR3 sequence is 14 residues long. Germline V lookup: CDR1 WSHSY, CDR2 SAAADI. V was clipped by 4 bases and J by 7 bases; unmatched bases: 7. CDR3 loop: CASSVAGVGNEQFF. The CDR3 nucleotides read TGCGCCAGCAGTGTTGCGGGAGTGGGGAATGAGCAGTTCTTC.

The V gene is TRBV28, the J gene TRBJ2-1; maybe TRBD1 (6 bases). The CDR3 extends over 12 amino acids. V was pared by 6 bases and J by 9 bases, with 12 bases between. From germline, CDR1 is MDHEN and CDR2 SYDVKM. CDR3 protein: CASRPTGREQFF. The CDR3 DNA follows: TGTGCCAGCAGACCAACAGGGCGTGAGCAGTTCTTC. Full variable domain (outside the CDR3, taken from reference TRBV28 and TRBJ2-1): DVKVTQSSRYLVKRTGEKVFLECVQDMDHENMFWYRQDPGLGLRLIYFSYDVKMKEKGDIPEGYSVSREKKERFSLILESASTNQTSMYLCASRPTGREQFFGPGTRLTVL.

The rearrangement joins TRBV7-3 to TRBJ2-2; TRBD2 matches 7 bases. The CDR3 is 16 residues long. V dropped 4 bases and J dropped 1; count of bases not matched to a gene: 6. The germline V gene has CDR1 SGHTA and CDR2 FQGTGA. As DNA, the CDR3 is TGTGCCAGCAGCTCCCGTGGCGGGGGGAACACCGGGGAGCTGTTTTTT. It yields the protein CASSSRGGGNTGELFF.

The chain is built from TRBV7-2 and TRBJ2-7, with no clear D. The CDR3 runs 16 residues. The germline V gene encodes CDR1 SGHTA and CDR2 FQGNSA. V was cut by 4 bases and J by 4 bases, with 20 bases left in between. The CDR3 nucleotides are TGTGCCAGCAGCTCACCCCAGGCTGGTCCCAATTACGAGCAGTACTTC. This codes for CASSSPQAGPNYEQYF.

The chain combines TRBV5-6 with TRBJ2-1; TRBD2 matches at 10 bases. The CDR3 consists of 15 residues. Germline CDR1 is SGHDT and CDR2 is YYEEEE. With 3 bases clipped from V and 6 bases from J, the junction kept 6 bases outside the gene matches. Here the CDR3 reads CASSYAVAGGNEQFF. The CDR3 region has the DNA TGTGCCAGCAGCTACGCGGTAGCGGGAGGCAATGAGCAGTTCTTC.

The chain employs TRBV20-1 and TRBJ2-7; D is unresolved. CDR1 DFQATT and CDR2 SNEGSKA come from the germline V gene (reference sequence). Trimming shortened V by 6 bases and J by 6 bases, and 12 bases separated the two germline ends. The CDR3 runs to 11 residues. CDR3 nucleotides: TGCAGTGCCCGAGAGGTAGGCGAGCAGTACTTC. As protein: CSAREVGEQYF.

The chain uses TRBV30 and TRBJ1-3, with no clear D. CDR3 length: 12 amino acids. Trimming stripped 3 bases from V and 8 bases from J, with 11 bases between. Germline values: CDR1 GTSNPN, CDR2 SVGIG (reference sequence). CDR3 in DNA: TGTGCCTGGAGCTTAAATAGATACACCATATATTTT. It is translated as CAWSLNRYTIYF. Full variable domain (rest looked up from reference TRBV30 and TRBJ1-3): SQTIHQWPATLVQPVGSPLSLECTVEGTSNPNLYWYRQAAGRGLQLLFYSVGIGQISSEVPQNLSASRPQDRQFILSSKKLLLSDSGFYLCAWSLNRYTIYFGEGSWLTVV.

The count of this clone is one. This chain uses TRBV12-5 with TRBJ1-5, with 7 positions matching TRBD1. The CDR3 spans 16 residues. Germline CDR1 and CDR2: LGHNT and FRNRAP. The V and J ends lost 4 bases and 0 bases, in that order; junction bases with no gene match: 6. The CDR3 sequence is CASGSGTDNSNQPQHF. The CDR3 DNA reads as TGTGCTAGTGGTTCAGGGACAGATAATAGCAATCAGCCCCAGCATTTT.

The chain is built from TRBV19 and TRBJ1-2; D is unclear. This CDR3 contains 12 residues. The germline V gene encodes CDR1 LNHDA and CDR2 SQIVND (reference sequence). Trimming cost V 7 bases and J 6 bases, with 12 bases left between them. The CDR3 spells CASMRFSHGYTF. Here the CDR3 DNA reads TGTGCCAGTATGAGGTTTTCTCATGGCTACACCTTC.

V gene TRBV5-1 combines with J gene TRBJ1-1; possibly TRBD1 for D (6 bases). Trimming took 1 base from V and 1 from J, leaving 23 bases between them. The CDR3 has 19 residues. In germline, CDR1 is SGHRS, CDR2 YFSETQ. The CDR3 reads CASSLNPVRGSLGNTEAFF. As DNA, the CDR3 is TGCGCCAGCAGCTTGAATCCGGTCAGGGGAAGTTTAGGGAACACTGAAGCTTTCTTT.

V and J are TRBV6-5 and TRBJ2-1; 8 bases are a match to TRBD2. CDR1 is MNHEY, CDR2 SVGAGI, per germline. J gave up 7 bases and V 6 bases, and 11 bases lay outside the gene matches. This CDR3 has 15 amino acids. Here the CDR3 DNA reads TGTGCCAGCAGGGGCCTGACGGGAGGGTATAATGAGCAGTTCTTC. Translated: CASRGLTGGYNEQFF.